This T cell receptor beta chain is from a study of blood T cell repertoires in COVID-19. Study details: Some COVID-19 samples were acute and others convalescent; all came from the United States, Italy and Spain. In each case, the material was cDNA or gDNA derived from T cells, B-cell-depleted T cells, or PBMCs.

In the original processing: Amplifying reference gene primers gave estimates of nucleated cell counts. Measured with immunoSEQ multiplex PCR; TCRdb has only the in-frame clones, and not every one. V, J and clone size derive from that table, while D and trimming were established from the DNA sequence. This table holds under 100,000 clones, approximately 84% found once. Germline CDR1 reads KGHSH; CDR2 reads LQKENI. CDR3 length: 15 amino acids. With V trimmed by 4 bases and J by 5 bases, 6 bases remained unmatched. The TCR was taken from a man older than 75 with active or convalescent COVID-19. Sample: peripheral blood. V is TRBV18 and J is TRBJ1-5; 9 nucleotides agree with TRBD1. CDR3 residues: CASSRETGGDQPQHF. The CDR3 region has the DNA TGTGCCAGCTCACGAGAGACAGGGGGAGATCAGCCCCAGCATTTT. Full variable domain (rest looked up from reference TRBV18 and TRBJ1-5): NAGVMQNPRHLVRRRGQEARLRCSPMKGHSHVYWYRQLPEEGLKFMVYLQKENIIDESGMPKERFSAEFPKEGPSILRIQQVVRGDSAAYFCASSRETGGDQPQHFGDGTRLSIL.